The T cell receptor beta chain under discussion was sequenced for a study of technical replicates of blood from several donors. Clones were read by immunoSEQ multiplex PCR, and TCRdb kept only the in-frame ones, dropping some. This table has under 100,000 clones, 95% appearing once. The sequence was collected from a human donor in good health. The sequenced material came from T cells isolated from PBMCs.

The CDR3 loop is CASSLGQLGGPQHF. Written as DNA, the CDR3 is TGTGCCAGCAGCTTGGGACAGCTCGGGGGGCCCCAGCATTTT. The V call is TRBV7-9, the J call TRBJ1-5, with 7 bases identical to TRBD1. CDR3 length equals 14 residues. CDR1 is SEHNR, CDR2 FQNEAQ, per germline (reference sequence). The V gene end was trimmed by 3 bases and the J gene end by 9 bases; junction bases not matched to a gene: 8. Variable domain in full (rest from reference TRBV7-9 and TRBJ1-5): DTGVSQNPRHKITKRGQNVTFRCDPISEHNRLYWYRQTLGQGPEFLTYFQNEAQLEKSRLLSDRFSAERPKGSFSTLEIQRTEQGDSAMYLCASSLGQLGGPQHFGDGTRLSIL.